Listed here are 16 T cell receptor beta chains from one sample, sequenced in a study of T cells in localized non-small cell lung cancer. Generated by immunoSEQ multiplex PCR, the TCRdb table keeps only in-frame clones and is missing some. Among fewer than 40,000 clones, 70% to 90% were seen once, and the ten largest hold around 4.2%. The sequencing here drew on peripheral blood, taken before any cancer treatment. The receptor source for this set is a male donor older than 55 with stage III lung adenocarcinoma.

This rearrangement joins TRBV5-8 to TRBJ1-2; no clear D. The V end lost 2 bases, the J end lost 4 bases, and 12 bases lay between the germline ends. CDR1 SGHTS and CDR2 YDEGEE come from the germline V gene. This CDR3 has 14 amino acids. The CDR3 spells CASSFIMNVYGYTF. CDR3 DNA: TGTGCCAGCAGCTTTATTATGAATGTCTATGGCTACACCTTC. The variable domain in full, with the rest retrieved from reference TRBV5-8 and TRBJ1-2, is EAGVTQSPTHLIKTRGQQATLRCSPISGHTSVYWYQQALGLGLQFLLWYDEGEERNRGNFPPRFSGRQFPNYSSELNVNALELEDSALYLCASSFIMNVYGYTFGSGTRLTVV.

The rearrangement joins TRBV27 to TRBJ1-1, with a possible D match to TRBD1 (6 bases). The CDR3 contains 15 residues. From germline, CDR1 is MNHEY and CDR2 SMNVEV (reference sequence). The V end lost 5 bases, the J end lost 1 base, and 14 bases lay between the germline ends. The CDR3 DNA reads TGTGCCAGCAGTATTAACTCCAGGGGGAACACTGAAGCTTTCTTT. It codes for CASSINSRGNTEAFF.

V and J are TRBV5-1 and TRBJ1-5; 11 positions agree with TRBD1. V was pared by 2 bases and J by 4 bases, with 5 bases of the junction left unmatched. Germline CDR1 SGHRS, CDR2 YFSETQ. This CDR3 has 16 residues. Here the CDR3 reads CASSLGTGGPNQPQHF. In DNA, the CDR3 is TGCGCCAGCAGCTTAGGGACAGGGGGTCCTAATCAGCCCCAGCATTTT. Together with reference TRBV5-1 and TRBJ1-5, the CDR3 gives the full variable domain: KAGVTQTPRYLIKTRGQQVTLSCSPISGHRSVSWYQQTPGQGLQFLFEYFSETQRNKGNFPGRFSGRQFSNSRSEMNVSTLELGDSALYLCASSLGTGGPNQPQHFGDGTRLSIL.

This chain connects TRBV6-6 to TRBJ2-7; 9 bases match TRBD1. The CDR3 length is 13 residues. V lost 10 bases and J lost 3; bases outside the gene matches: 7. The germline V gene encodes CDR1 MNHNY and CDR2 SVGAGI (reference sequence). The CDR3 sequence: CATSRQGDYEQYF. The CDR3 DNA sequence: TGTGCCACATCCAGACAGGGGGACTACGAGCAGTACTTC.

The CDR3 here is CASSPKTGVLNEKLFF. Written as DNA, the CDR3 is TGTGCCAGCAGCCCTAAAACAGGGGTCCTTAATGAAAAACTGTTTTTT. This sequence joins TRBV9 and TRBJ1-4; 7 positions match TRBD1. Per germline, CDR1 SGDLS and CDR2 YYNGEE. The CDR3 has 16 residues. V lost 4 bases to trimming and J lost 4 bases; unmatched junction nucleotides: 10.

V is TRBV30 and J is TRBJ2-1; 8 bases map to TRBD2. Trimming cost V 2 bases and J 5 bases; bases outside gene matches: 8. The CDR3 runs 15 residues. Germline CDR1 and CDR2: GTSNPN and SVGIG (reference sequence). Written as DNA, the CDR3 is TGTGCCTGGAGTAGGCGCGGGACTAGTGACAATGAGCAGTTCTTC. Protein: CAWSRRGTSDNEQFF. The complete variable domain, with remaining parts taken from reference TRBV30 and TRBJ2-1, reads SQTIHQWPATLVQPVGSPLSLECTVEGTSNPNLYWYRQAAGRGLQLLFYSVGIGQISSEVPQNLSASRPQDRQFILSSKKLLLSDSGFYLCAWSRRGTSDNEQFFGPGTRLTVL.

This clone was picked up a small number of times. The chain carries TRBV19 and TRBJ2-2; possibly TRBD2 for D (5 bases). CDR1 is LNHDA and CDR2 is SQIVND in the germline V gene (reference sequence). Deletions cut 5 bases from V and 5 bases from J, with 18 bases between. CDR3 length: 16 residues. The CDR3 DNA reads TGTGCCAGTAGTTGGGCGGGCGTGATGAGGACCGGGGAGCTGTTTTTT. Protein sequence: CASSWAGVMRTGELFF.

The chain couples TRBV14 to TRBJ1-1, with D possibly matching TRBD1 (5 bases). Germline lookup yields CDR1 SGHDN and CDR2 FVKESK. The CDR3 is made up of 16 amino acids. V lost 5 bases and J lost 2, with 18 bases in between. The CDR3 here is CASSDPGQGVNTEAFF. In DNA form, the CDR3 reads TGTGCCAGCAGCGATCCGGGGCAGGGAGTAAACACTGAAGCTTTCTTT.

This chain uses TRBV14 with TRBJ1-1; D is unresolved. The V and J ends lost 0 bases and 10 bases respectively, with 15 bases between them. The CDR3 is made up of 14 amino acids. Germline V gene sequence: CDR1 SGHDN, CDR2 FVKESK. The CDR3 nucleotides read TGTGCCAGCAGCCAAGATAGTGTCAGGTCAAGAGCTTTCTTT. This translates into CASSQDSVRSRAFF.

The chain carries TRBV29-1 and TRBJ1-1, with 11 bases that match TRBD1. This CDR3 has 15 residues. Germline V CDR1 and CDR2: SQVTM, ANQGSEA. The V segment lost 5 bases and the J segment 4 bases; nucleotides outside the gene matches: 9. The CDR3 here is CSVSWTGGAVTEAFF. CDR3 coding DNA: TGCAGCGTTAGCTGGACAGGGGGCGCGGTCACTGAAGCTTTCTTT.

The rearrangement joins TRBV7-2 to TRBJ1-4; D is unresolved. Germline V gene lookup returns CDR1 SGHTA and CDR2 FQGNSA. There are 15 residues in the CDR3. The V and J ends lost 5 bases and 5 bases respectively, with 15 bases between them. CDR3 DNA sequence: TGTGCCAGCAGCCCAATTCGGACCTCGAATGAAAAACTGTTTTTT. This encodes CASSPIRTSNEKLFF.

The chain is built from TRBV6-6 and TRBJ2-1; the D gene could be TRBD1 or TRBD2 (5 bases each). The CDR3 is 14 amino acids. Trimming took off 7 bases at V and 4 bases at J, with 14 bases between the two ends. The V gene's germline CDR1 is MNHNY and CDR2 SVGAGI (reference sequence). The CDR3 region is CASTGPPSYNEQFF. CDR3 nucleotides: TGTGCCAGCACGGGACCCCCGTCTTACAATGAGCAGTTCTTC.

This clone has only one observation. This chain joins TRBV5-4 and TRBJ1-1; D may be TRBD1 (5 bases). Germline V lookup: CDR1 SGHNT, CDR2 YYREEE (reference sequence). The CDR3 loop spans 13 amino acids. The V gene lost 4 bases and the J gene lost 1 base, with 8 bases spanning the gap. CDR3: CASSRDGNTEAFF. The CDR3 coding sequence is TGTGCCAGCAGCCGGGACGGGAACACTGAAGCTTTCTTT.

The chain combines TRBV5-4 with TRBJ2-1; D may be TRBD2 (6 bases). The germline CDR1 and CDR2 sequences are SGHNT and YYREEE (reference sequence). Trimming pared 0 bases from V and 4 bases from J, leaving 11 bases between. The CDR3 is made up of 15 amino acids. The DNA for the CDR3 is TGTGCCAGCAGCTTGGGACCTGGGGGGTACAATGAGCAGTTCTTC. Its protein is CASSLGPGGYNEQFF. Together with reference TRBV5-4 and TRBJ2-1, the CDR3 gives the full variable domain: ETGVTQSPTHLIKTRGQQVTLRCSSQSGHNTVSWYQQALGQGPQFIFQYYREEENGRGNFPPRFSGLQFPNYSSELNVNALELDDSALYLCASSLGPGGYNEQFFGPGTRLTVL.

The V call is TRBV27, the J call TRBJ1-4; TRBD1 matches at 8 bases. The CDR3 contains 16 residues. CDR1 is MNHEY, CDR2 SMNVEV, per germline (reference sequence). J lost 7 bases, V lost 8 bases, and 15 bases had no gene match. In DNA form, the CDR3 reads TGTGCCAGCTCCCTAAATCTAGGACAGGGAAGTGAAAAACTGTTTTTT. It codes for CASSLNLGQGSEKLFF. Drawing the rest from reference TRBV27 and TRBJ1-4, the complete variable domain is EAQVTQNPRYLITVTGKKLTVTCSQNMNHEYMSWYRQDPGLGLRQIYYSMNVEVTDKGDVPEGYKVSRKEKRNFPLILESPSPNQTSLYFCASSLNLGQGSEKLFFGSGTQLSVL.

The chain couples TRBV5-4 to TRBJ1-5; no clear D. CDR3 length: 12 amino acids. From germline, CDR1 is SGHNT and CDR2 YYREEE (reference sequence). V was cut by 1 base and J by 5 bases, with 4 bases left in between. CDR3 protein: CASSLNDQPQHF. CDR3 DNA sequence: TGTGCCAGCAGCTTGAATGATCAGCCCCAGCATTTT.